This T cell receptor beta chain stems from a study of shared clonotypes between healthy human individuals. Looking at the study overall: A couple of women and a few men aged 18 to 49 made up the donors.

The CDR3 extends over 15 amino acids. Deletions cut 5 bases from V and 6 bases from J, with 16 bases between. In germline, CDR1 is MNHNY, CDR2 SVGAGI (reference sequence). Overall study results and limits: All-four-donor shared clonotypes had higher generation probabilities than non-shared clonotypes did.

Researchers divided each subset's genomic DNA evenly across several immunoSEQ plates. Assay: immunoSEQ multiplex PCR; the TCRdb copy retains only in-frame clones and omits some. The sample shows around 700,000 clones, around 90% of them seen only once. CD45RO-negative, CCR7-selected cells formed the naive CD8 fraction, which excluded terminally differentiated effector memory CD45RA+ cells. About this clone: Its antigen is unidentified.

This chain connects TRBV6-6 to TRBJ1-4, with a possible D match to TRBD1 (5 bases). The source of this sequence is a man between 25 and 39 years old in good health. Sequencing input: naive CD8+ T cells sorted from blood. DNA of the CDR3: TGTGCCAGCAGTGGTCTCAGGGAGGTAGATGAAAAACTGTTTTTT. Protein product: CASSGLREVDEKLFF.